The 18 T cell receptor beta chains below all came from one sample that was sequenced in a study of blood T cell repertoires in COVID-19. Method: immunoSEQ multiplex PCR; TCRdb's copy keeps in-frame clones and lacks some. The data show over 50,000 clones, over 70% seen once. The sequencing sample was made of peripheral blood. These receptors came from a human donor with active or convalescent COVID-19. The donor label of this sample is uncertain.

The rearrangement links TRBV11-2 to TRBJ2-7; 11 bases align to TRBD2. Germline trimming cut 5 bases from V and 0 bases from J; bases unmatched to any gene: 15. In germline, CDR1 is SGHAT, CDR2 FQNNGV. This CDR3 region has 19 residues. The CDR3 reads CASSQGAWTSGFYSYEQYF. The CDR3 DNA follows: TGTGCCAGCAGCCAGGGGGCCTGGACTAGCGGGTTCTACTCCTACGAGCAGTACTTC.

This clone has only one observation. The V gene is TRBV29-1, the J gene TRBJ1-1, with 7 bases matching TRBD1. CDR3 length: 12 amino acids. J was trimmed by 5 bases and V by 6 bases; bases with no gene match: 6. CDR1 is SQVTM and CDR2 is ANQGSEA in the germline V gene. The CDR3 nucleotides read TGCAGCGTGGAGTACAGGGGTACTGAAGCTTTCTTT. This codes for CSVEYRGTEAFF.

In DNA, the CDR3 is TGTGCCAGCAGTGAAGCGCCTAGCGGGACCCCAGATACGCAGTATTTT. It encodes CASSEAPSGTPDTQYF. This rearrangement joins TRBV2 to TRBJ2-3; 9 bases align to TRBD2. The CDR3 loop spans 16 amino acids. The V and J ends lost 0 bases and 4 bases, in that order; junction bases with no gene match: 5. Germline lookup yields CDR1 SNHLY and CDR2 FYNNEI. The full variable domain, with the rest looked up from reference TRBV2 and TRBJ2-3, is EPEVTQTPSHQVTQMGQEVILRCVPISNHLYFYWYRQILGQKVEFLVSFYNNEISEKSEIFDDQFSVERPDGSNFTLKIRSTKLEDSAMYFCASSEAPSGTPDTQYFGPGTRLTVL.

V gene TRBV5-1 combines with J gene TRBJ2-2, with a tentative D call TRBD2 (6 bases). V lost 4 bases and J lost 5, with 12 bases in between. The CDR3 sequence is 14 residues long. Looked up from germline, CDR1 is SGHRS and CDR2 is YFSETQ. The CDR3 spells CASSEGTFTGELFF. As DNA, the CDR3 is TGCGCCAGCAGCGAAGGGACTTTTACCGGGGAGCTGTTTTTT.

In this sample, this clone turned up once. The genes are TRBV5-4 and TRBJ2-1; TRBD2 aligns across 9 bases. This CDR3 contains 17 residues. Germline CDR1 reads SGHNT; CDR2 reads YYREEE (reference sequence). V lost 0 bases, J lost 0 bases, and 4 bases stayed unmatched. In DNA, the CDR3 is TGTGCCAGCAGCTTGGTGGCGGGAGGGTACTCCTACAATGAGCAGTTCTTC. Translating gives CASSLVAGGYSYNEQFF.

Here the CDR3 reads CASSLRTGTNEKLFF. DNA of the CDR3: TGTGCCAGCAGCTTACGTACGGGAACTAATGAAAAACTGTTTTTT. V is TRBV13 and J is TRBJ1-4, with unresolved D. The CDR3 contains 15 residues. V shed 2 bases and J shed 1 base, with 8 bases lying between them. Looked up from germline, CDR1 is PRHDT and CDR2 is FYEKMQ (reference sequence).

V usage is TRBV12-3 or TRBV12-4 and J usage is TRBJ2-7; tentative D call: TRBD2 (5 bases). CDR3 length equals 11 residues. Trimming cost V 6 bases and J 4 bases, with 7 bases left between them. The chain's CDR3 is CASSQRYEQYF. As DNA, the CDR3 is TGTGCCAGCAGCCAGCGGTACGAGCAGTACTTC.

The chain recombines TRBV6-5 with TRBJ2-7; TRBD2 might be the D (5 bases). The CDR3 has 14 residues. V lost 6 bases to trimming and J lost 7 bases, with 19 bases between them. Germline assignment: CDR1 MNHEY and CDR2 SVGAGI. CDR3 residues: CASRPTPTTGEQYF. The CDR3 DNA follows: TGTGCCAGCAGACCGACGCCGACAACGGGGGAGCAGTACTTC.

V is TRBV7-2 and J is TRBJ1-2; 9 nucleotides align to TRBD1. Germline V gene lookup returns CDR1 SGHTA and CDR2 FQGNSA. Germline trimming cut 6 bases from V and 3 bases from J; bases unmatched to any gene: 5. The CDR3 spans 14 residues. The CDR3 nucleotides are TGTGCCAGCAGGACGGGACAGGGCTACTATGGCTACACCTTC. This sequence encodes CASRTGQGYYGYTF.

The V and J genes are TRBV5-1 and TRBJ2-3; D call uncertain. The germline CDR1 and CDR2 sequences are SGHRS and YFSETQ. This CDR3 has 14 residues. V lost 5 bases to trimming and J lost 0 bases, with 10 bases between them. The CDR3 region has the DNA TGCGCCAGCAGGGTTATGACTAGCACAGATACGCAGTATTTT. Translating it yields CASRVMTSTDTQYF.

This clone was detected only a few times. This CDR3 reads CATSGLQGNEQYF. The CDR3 coding sequence is TGTGCCACCAGTGGCCTACAGGGGAACGAGCAGTACTTC. The chain combines TRBV24-1 with TRBJ2-7; 7 bases align to TRBD1. The V and J ends lost 5 bases and 5 bases, in that order; junction bases with no gene match: 5. CDR1 and CDR2 (germline): KGHDR, SFDVKD. The CDR3 extends over 13 amino acids.

The rearrangement links TRBV6-5 to TRBJ2-7; tentatively, D is TRBD2 (6 bases). CDR1 is MNHEY and CDR2 is SVGAGI in the germline V gene. The CDR3 consists of 13 residues. Trimming removed 6 bases from V and 0 bases from J, with 9 bases in between. The CDR3 coding sequence is TGTGCCAGCAGAACGGAGGGCTCCTACGAGCAGTACTTC. Translated: CASRTEGSYEQYF.

The chain links TRBV30 to TRBJ1-4; 8 bases line up with TRBD1. The V and J ends lost 0 bases and 7 bases, in that order; junction bases with no gene match: 7. The CDR3 spans 15 residues. The V gene's germline CDR1 is GTSNPN and CDR2 SVGIG (reference sequence). The CDR3 is CAWSVGGQGGEKLFF. The CDR3, as DNA: TGTGCCTGGAGTGTAGGTGGACAGGGAGGTGAAAAACTGTTTTTT.

V gene TRBV2 combines with J gene TRBJ2-7, with TRBD2 identical over 7 bases. Germline V CDR1 and CDR2: SNHLY, FYNNEI. The ends lost 8 bases at V and 1 base at J; junction bases unmatched: 5. The CDR3 loop spans 13 amino acids. The CDR3 sequence is CASAGAKSYEQYF. As DNA, the CDR3 is TGTGCCAGCGCGGGAGCAAAATCCTACGAGCAGTACTTC.

This clone was seen only once. The chain is built from TRBV19 and TRBJ2-1; D possibly corresponds to TRBD1 (6 bases). The CDR3 is 14 amino acids. Trimming pared 10 bases from V and 7 bases from J, leaving 20 bases between. Germline-derived CDR1 and CDR2 are LNHDA and SQIVND (reference sequence). The CDR3 DNA reads TGTGCCACTGTGGGGCAGGGGATTAGAAATGAGCAGTTCTTC. Protein: CATVGQGIRNEQFF.

This clone came up once. This chain uses TRBV24-1 with TRBJ1-3, with D maybe TRBD1 (5 bases). Per germline, CDR1 KGHDR and CDR2 SFDVKD. The CDR3 consists of 13 residues. V lost 9 bases, J lost 4 bases, and 12 bases lay in between. The CDR3 region has the DNA TGTGCCACCTTTTGGCAGGGCGGAAACACCATATATTTT. As protein: CATFWQGGNTIYF.

This clone was recorded a few times. The chain employs TRBV14 and TRBJ1-2; unclear D gene. This CDR3 has 14 amino acids. Deletions cut 3 bases from V and 5 bases from J, with 13 bases between. The germline V gene has CDR1 SGHDN and CDR2 FVKESK. CDR3 coding DNA: TGTGCCAGCAGCCACCCGGGAGGACCTTATGGCTACACCTTC. It specifies CASSHPGGPYGYTF.

This chain joins TRBV3-1 (or the pseudogene TRBV3-2) and TRBJ1-2; no reliable D call. The CDR3 runs to 13 residues. In germline, CDR1 is LGHDT, CDR2 YNNKEL (reference sequence). The V end was cut by 0 bases, the J end by 13 bases, with 15 bases between. The CDR3 bases are TGTGCCAGCAGCCAAGATAATCCCACAGCCCCCACCTTC. Its translation is CASSQDNPTAPTF.